Described below is a single T cell receptor (beta chain) sequence and its context. No antigen is known for it. The data stem from a study of cytomegalovirus exposure and HLA in healthy donors. Across the whole study: Across roughly 400 genotyped donors, 81% landed in the Caucasian-associated ancestry cluster.

This CDR3 is built from 15 residues. J was trimmed by 3 bases and V by 4 bases; bases with no gene match: 3. Germline V CDR1 and CDR2: SEHNR, FQNEAQ (reference sequence). Study-wide results and limits: Earlier findings revealed that most TCR beta V segments proved productive either about 90% or about 30% of the time. An ancestry cluster, one associated with Asian ancestry, reportedly showed fewer N-insertions than the 666-donor mean in a later analysis. V- and J-gene trimming of TCR beta was linked (in a later analysis) to a missense DCLRE1C variant.

The PCR ran on 60 Vbeta and 13 Jbeta primers. Libraries were prepared by immunoSEQ multiplex PCR; TCRdb keeps only in-frame clonotypes and omits some of them. Of 84,000 or so clones listed, more than 55% are singletons. V usage is TRBV7-9 and J usage is TRBJ2-5; TRBD2 matches 12 bases. This receptor was obtained from a woman in her twenties or thirties in good health and CMV-seropositive. Sample: PBMCs. The CDR3 DNA follows: TGTGCCAGCAGCTCAGGACTAGCGGGAAAAGAGACCCAGTACTTC. Translated, it gives CASSSGLAGKETQYF.